These T cell receptor beta chains were read from a single sample in a study of CD8 T cells in Susac syndrome. MiXCR, run by TCRdb on the immunoSEQ multiplex PCR reads, gives a single entry per CDR3 protein. Altogether 300,000 to 350,000 distinct CDR3 sequences are present, just over 90% being singletons, with the ten largest covering approximately 0.065%. The sample taken for sequencing was CD4+ T cells from PBMCs. Source of these receptors: a human donor with multiple sclerosis. Each CDR3 is given with its conserved first and last residue. D genes are given only for firm matches. Clone size is stated in some rows and not others, as once, few, many or a class when expanded.

v_gene: TRBV6-5; d_gene: TRBD1; j_gene: TRBJ1-2; abundance: NA; CDR3nt: TGTGCCAGCAGCAAGACAGGGTTGGATGGCTACACCTTC; CDR3aa: CASSKTGLDGYTF
v_gene: TRBV14; d_gene: NA; j_gene: TRBJ1-3; abundance: NA; CDR3nt: TGTGCCAGCAGCCAAGAGGGGGGCCGGCGAGGTGGAAACACCATATATTTT; CDR3aa: CASSQEGGRRGGNTIYF
v_gene: TRBV18; d_gene: TRBD1; j_gene: TRBJ1-2; abundance: NA; CDR3nt: TGTGCCAGCTCATCCGGACCCCCGACAGGGGGCGCAATCCCATATGGCTACACCTTC; CDR3aa: CASSSGPPTGGAIPYGYTF
v_gene: TRBV12-2; d_gene: NA; j_gene: TRBJ1-2; abundance: NA; CDR3nt: TGTGCAAGTCGCTTAGCGCATTGTCCGGGCCACGGCTACACCTTC; CDR3aa: CASRLAHCPGHGYTF
v_gene: TRBV15; d_gene: NA; j_gene: TRBJ1-2; abundance: NA; CDR3nt: TGTGCCACCAGCAGAGATCTGGGGCTGTCCCTCGGCTACACCTTC; CDR3aa: CATSRDLGLSLGYTF
v_gene: TRBV19; d_gene: TRBD1; j_gene: TRBJ2-5; abundance: few; CDR3nt: TGTGCCAGTAGTATCCTCGGACAGGGGAAAGAGACCCAGTACTTC; CDR3aa: CASSILGQGKETQYF
v_gene: TRBV3-1; d_gene: NA; j_gene: TRBJ2-1; abundance: NA; CDR3nt: TGTGCCAGCAGATCCGGAATGGGCATGAATGAGCAGTTCTTC; CDR3aa: CASRSGMGMNEQFF
v_gene: TRBV7-8; d_gene: NA; j_gene: TRBJ2-1; abundance: few; CDR3nt: TGTGCCAGCAGCTTAGGGCAGTCCTACAATGAGCAGTTCTTC; CDR3aa: CASSLGQSYNEQFF
v_gene: TRBV20-1; d_gene: NA; j_gene: TRBJ1-5; abundance: NA; CDR3nt: TGCAGTGCGTCCACCGGAGAGAGGTGGCAGCCCCAGCATTTT; CDR3aa: CSASTGERWQPQHF
v_gene: TRBV3-1; d_gene: NA; j_gene: TRBJ2-5; abundance: NA; CDR3nt: TGTGCCAGCAGCCCACAGGCCTTCCAAGAGACCCAGTACTTC; CDR3aa: CASSPQAFQETQYF
v_gene: TRBV24-1; d_gene: NA; j_gene: TRBJ2-7; abundance: NA; CDR3nt: TGTGCCACCAGTGATTTGAACAGGGACGAGCAGTACTTC; CDR3aa: CATSDLNRDEQYF
v_gene: TRBV20-1; d_gene: NA; j_gene: TRBJ2-3; abundance: once; CDR3nt: TGCAGTGCTGGAAGCACAGATACGCAGTATTTT; CDR3aa: CSAGSTDTQYF
v_gene: TRBV12-3/TRBV12-4; d_gene: NA; j_gene: TRBJ2-7; abundance: once; CDR3nt: TGTGCCAGCAGTTTTTGGGGGGAAAACTACGAGCAGTACTTC; CDR3aa: CASSFWGENYEQYF
v_gene: TRBV20-1; d_gene: TRBD2; j_gene: TRBJ2-1; abundance: NA; CDR3nt: TGCAGTGCTAGAGACAGCGGGGGGGCTCTTGTTGAGCAGTTCTTC; CDR3aa: CSARDSGGALVEQFF
v_gene: TRBV7-3; d_gene: NA; j_gene: TRBJ2-2; abundance: NA; CDR3nt: TGTGCCAGCAGCTTAACCCTTCACACCGGGGAGCTGTTTTTT; CDR3aa: CASSLTLHTGELFF
v_gene: TRBV10-3; d_gene: NA; j_gene: TRBJ2-1; abundance: NA; CDR3nt: TGTGCCATCAGTGAGCGAGACAACGGGTACAATGAGCAGTTCTTC; CDR3aa: CAISERDNGYNEQFF
v_gene: TRBV30; d_gene: TRBD2; j_gene: TRBJ2-5; abundance: NA; CDR3nt: TGTGCCTGGGGACTAGCGGGGGGGCCACGAGAGACCCAGTACTTC; CDR3aa: CAWGLAGGPRETQYF
v_gene: TRBV6-1; d_gene: NA; j_gene: TRBJ2-7; abundance: NA; CDR3nt: TGTGCCAGCAGTGAACGAAGACCGCCGAGCTCCTACGAGCAGTACTTC; CDR3aa: CASSERRPPSSYEQYF
v_gene: TRBV30; d_gene: NA; j_gene: TRBJ1-6; abundance: NA; CDR3nt: TGTGCCTGGAGTAAACCGCGGACAGCGGGTTATAATTCACCCCTCCACTTT; CDR3aa: CAWSKPRTAGYNSPLHF
v_gene: TRBV19; d_gene: TRBD2; j_gene: TRBJ2-5; abundance: NA; CDR3nt: TGTGCCAGTAGTATAAAGCGGGGGAGACAAGAGACCCAGTACTTC; CDR3aa: CASSIKRGRQETQYF
v_gene: TRBV6-6; d_gene: NA; j_gene: TRBJ2-2; abundance: NA; CDR3nt: TGTGCCAGCAGGGGGGGGGAACGGGGGCGAGGGGAGCTGTTTTTT; CDR3aa: CASRGGERGRGELFF
v_gene: TRBV5-1; d_gene: NA; j_gene: TRBJ1-1; abundance: NA; CDR3nt: TGCGCCAGCAGCGCTTTGTTAGAGAACACTGAAGCTTTCTTT; CDR3aa: CASSALLENTEAFF
v_gene: TRBV20-1; d_gene: TRBD1; j_gene: TRBJ2-3; abundance: once; CDR3nt: TGCAGTGCCCGCGAGGGGGCATCAGATACGCAGTATTTT; CDR3aa: CSAREGASDTQYF
v_gene: TRBV9; d_gene: NA; j_gene: TRBJ2-2; abundance: NA; CDR3nt: TGTGCCAGCAGCGTAAGTGGCGGAGGGAACACCGGGGAGCTGTTTTTT; CDR3aa: CASSVSGGGNTGELFF
v_gene: TRBV4-1; d_gene: TRBD1; j_gene: TRBJ1-6; abundance: NA; CDR3nt: TGCGCCAGCAGCCAAGAGGGACAGGGGGCAAGTTCACCCCTCCACTTT; CDR3aa: CASSQEGQGASSPLHF
v_gene: TRBV4-3; d_gene: TRBD1; j_gene: TRBJ1-5; abundance: NA; CDR3nt: TGCGCCAGCAGTCCGGACAGGGGTTCGGGTCAGCCCCAGCATTTT; CDR3aa: CASSPDRGSGQPQHF
v_gene: TRBV20-1; d_gene: NA; j_gene: TRBJ1-6; abundance: NA; CDR3nt: TGCAGTGCCGTACGCCGGGGGAGCTCCTATAATTCACCCCTCCACTTT; CDR3aa: CSAVRRGSSYNSPLHF
v_gene: TRBV7-9; d_gene: NA; j_gene: TRBJ2-2; abundance: NA; CDR3nt: TGTGCCAGCAGCCCAAGATCAGCCGGGGAGCTGTTTTTT; CDR3aa: CASSPRSAGELFF
v_gene: TRBV19; d_gene: NA; j_gene: TRBJ1-3; abundance: NA; CDR3nt: TGTGCCAGTAGTATAGGATTTAGTAGGCGGCTTACGAGCTCTGGAAACACCATATATTTT; CDR3aa: CASSIGFSRRLTSSGNTIYF
v_gene: TRBV5-1; d_gene: TRBD2; j_gene: TRBJ2-5; abundance: NA; CDR3nt: TGCGCCAGCAGCCTAATAGCGGGAGAAGGTGAGACCCAGTACTTC; CDR3aa: CASSLIAGEGETQYF
v_gene: TRBV7-2; d_gene: NA; j_gene: TRBJ1-4; abundance: NA; CDR3nt: TGTGCCAGCAGCTTAGTGACGATAACTAATGAAAAACTGTTTTTT; CDR3aa: CASSLVTITNEKLFF
v_gene: TRBV7-3; d_gene: NA; j_gene: TRBJ2-6; abundance: NA; CDR3nt: TGTGCCAGCAGCTTTTCAGGGGTAGGGGCCAACGTCCTGACTTTC; CDR3aa: CASSFSGVGANVLTF
v_gene: TRBV9; d_gene: NA; j_gene: TRBJ2-2; abundance: NA; CDR3nt: TGTGCCAGCAGCGTAGGAGCCAGCGGGAACACCGGGGAGCTGTTTTTT; CDR3aa: CASSVGASGNTGELFF
v_gene: TRBV18; d_gene: NA; j_gene: TRBJ1-1; abundance: few; CDR3nt: TGTGCCAGCTCCCCCGGGACTTACACTGAAGCTTTCTTT; CDR3aa: CASSPGTYTEAFF
v_gene: TRBV10-1; d_gene: NA; j_gene: TRBJ1-5; abundance: NA; CDR3nt: TGCGCCCCTCCGAGACAGGCAGAGAACAATCAGCCCCAGCATTTT; CDR3aa: CAPPRQAENNQPQHF
v_gene: TRBV6-1; d_gene: NA; j_gene: TRBJ2-7; abundance: NA; CDR3nt: TGTGCCAGCAGTGGCTACTACGAGCAGTACTTC; CDR3aa: CASSGYYEQYF
v_gene: TRBV2; d_gene: TRBD1; j_gene: TRBJ2-5; abundance: NA; CDR3nt: TGTGCCAGCAGGGAAAGACAGGGGGTTCCCCAAGAGGAGACCCAGTACTTC; CDR3aa: CASRERQGVPQEETQYF
v_gene: TRBV19; d_gene: NA; j_gene: TRBJ1-2; abundance: NA; CDR3nt: TGTGCCAGTAGTATTCCGCGGACCTACTTAGCCCTCACTCCTAACTATGGCTACACCTTC; CDR3aa: CASSIPRTYLALTPNYGYTF
v_gene: TRBV20-1; d_gene: TRBD1; j_gene: TRBJ1-5; abundance: NA; CDR3nt: TGCAGTGCTATGGTCGGGACAGACAATCAGCCCCAGCATTTT; CDR3aa: CSAMVGTDNQPQHF
v_gene: TRBV6-1; d_gene: NA; j_gene: TRBJ2-5; abundance: NA; CDR3nt: TGTGCCAGCAGTGAAGCGCTTCTGGTCCAAGAGACCCAGTACTTC; CDR3aa: CASSEALLVQETQYF
v_gene: TRBV4-1; d_gene: TRBD1; j_gene: TRBJ2-5; abundance: NA; CDR3nt: TGCGCCAGCAGCCAAGCGGGGACAGGGGCGTTCTTAAAGACCCAGTACTTC; CDR3aa: CASSQAGTGAFLKTQYF
v_gene: TRBV5-1; d_gene: TRBD2; j_gene: TRBJ2-1; abundance: NA; CDR3nt: TGCGCCAGCAGCTTGGGTTATAGCGGGAGTGTAGGTTACAATGAGCAGTTCTTC; CDR3aa: CASSLGYSGSVGYNEQFF
v_gene: TRBV4-3; d_gene: NA; j_gene: TRBJ2-7; abundance: NA; CDR3nt: TGCGCCAGCAGCCAAGATCTGGGGACTGTCTCCTACGAGCAGTACTTC; CDR3aa: CASSQDLGTVSYEQYF
v_gene: TRBV6-1; d_gene: NA; j_gene: TRBJ1-2; abundance: NA; CDR3nt: TGTGCCAGCAGTGAAGCCAGGACAGCTTATGGCTACACCTTC; CDR3aa: CASSEARTAYGYTF
v_gene: TRBV4-1; d_gene: NA; j_gene: TRBJ2-3; abundance: NA; CDR3nt: TGCGCCAGCAGCCAAGATCAGAAGGGGACGCAGTATTTT; CDR3aa: CASSQDQKGTQYF
v_gene: TRBV5-1; d_gene: NA; j_gene: TRBJ2-5; abundance: NA; CDR3nt: TGCGCCAGCAGCTTGGGTGGCTGGGCCACAGGGAACCAAGAGACCCAGTACTTC; CDR3aa: CASSLGGWATGNQETQYF
v_gene: TRBV6-5; d_gene: NA; j_gene: TRBJ2-2; abundance: NA; CDR3nt: TGTGCCAGCAGGCAACAGGGTGGGAACACCGGGGAGCTGTTTTTT; CDR3aa: CASRQQGGNTGELFF
v_gene: TRBV6-2/TRBV6-3; d_gene: TRBD1; j_gene: TRBJ2-7; abundance: NA; CDR3nt: TGTGCCAGCAGCTCCCAGGACAGGGGTTTCAACGAGCAGTACTTC; CDR3aa: CASSSQDRGFNEQYF
v_gene: TRBV12-3/TRBV12-4; d_gene: NA; j_gene: TRBJ1-2; abundance: NA; CDR3nt: TGTGCCAGCAGTTTCAGGGGTCGTTCCCCTTATGGTGGCTACACCTTC; CDR3aa: CASSFRGRSPYGGYTF
v_gene: TRBV10-3; d_gene: NA; j_gene: TRBJ2-7; abundance: NA; CDR3nt: TGTGCCATCAGTGAGTTGTACGAGCAGTACTTC; CDR3aa: CAISELYEQYF
v_gene: TRBV6-5; d_gene: NA; j_gene: TRBJ2-5; abundance: once; CDR3nt: TGTGCCAGCAGTTACTCTTCAGGGGCGGACCAAGAGACCCAGTACTTC; CDR3aa: CASSYSSGADQETQYF
v_gene: TRBV9; d_gene: NA; j_gene: TRBJ2-5; abundance: NA; CDR3nt: TGTGCCAGCAGCGTGGGAGGGACAGATCAAGAGACCCAGTACTTC; CDR3aa: CASSVGGTDQETQYF
v_gene: TRBV20-1; d_gene: TRBD2; j_gene: TRBJ2-3; abundance: NA; CDR3nt: TGCAGTGCTAGTACCCCGGGACTATACACAGATACGCAGTATTTT; CDR3aa: CSASTPGLYTDTQYF